This T cell receptor beta chain comes out of a study of identical twins. CDR1 is KGHSH and CDR2 is LQKENI in the germline V gene. Trimming pared 3 bases from V and 5 bases from J, leaving 6 bases between. The CDR3 has 12 amino acids. TCRdb reprocessed the 5' RACE reads via MiXCR and lists one record per CDR3 protein. Among 700,000 to 950,000 distinct CDR3 sequences listed, about 12% were seen once. There are a few counts of this clonotype. These data were also reused for a study on yellow fever vaccine responses in identical twins. That source reports: Twins' vaccine T cell response reportedly gave the appearance of partial convergence and partial personalization.

The sequence came from a woman in her late teens or twenties in good health. V usage is TRBV18 and J usage is TRBJ2-3; D unresolved. The sample comprised PBMCs. CDR3 coding DNA: TGTGCCAGCTCACCGTTGTTAGATACGCAGTATTTT. Encoded protein: CASSPLLDTQYF. The whole variable domain, remainder taken from reference TRBV18 and TRBJ2-3, is NAGVMQNPRHLVRRRGQEARLRCSPMKGHSHVYWYRQLPEEGLKFMVYLQKENIIDESGMPKERFSAEFPKEGPSILRIQQVVRGDSAAYFCASSPLLDTQYFGPGTRLTVL.